A single sample gave rise to the 25 T cell receptor beta chains below, sequenced in a study of resident and recirculating memory T cells in vitiligo. The assay was immunoSEQ multiplex PCR, and TCRdb's table has in-frame clones only and misses some. The sample has tens of thousands of clones, 91% seen once; the top ten hold less than 5.5%. The sequenced sample was blood. The origin of the receptors is a male donor with vitiligo.

The CDR3 loop is CASIARGGRGADTQYF. CDR3 bases: TGTGCCAGCATTGCCCGGGGGGGCCGAGGGGCAGATACGCAGTATTTT. The chain joins TRBV5-4 to TRBJ2-3; 8 positions match TRBD2. V trimming: 6 bases; J trimming: 4 bases; junction bases outside the gene matches: 13. The CDR3 extends over 16 amino acids. The germline V gene has CDR1 SGHNT and CDR2 YYREEE (reference sequence).

The CDR3 DNA sequence: TGTGCCAGCAGCCTAGACAGGGTCAGTGAAAAACTGTTTTTT. Protein product: CASSLDRVSEKLFF. This rearrangement joins TRBV5-6 to TRBJ1-4; 7 bases fit TRBD1. Germline assignment: CDR1 SGHDT and CDR2 YYEEEE. Trimming took 4 bases from V and 7 from J; bases not matched to a gene: 7. The CDR3 spans 14 residues.

V gene TRBV7-3 combines with J gene TRBJ1-1, with D perhaps matching TRBD1 (5 bases). The CDR3 runs to 19 residues. The germline gives CDR1 SGHTA, CDR2 FQGTGA. The V end was cut by 1 base, the J end by 1 base, with 22 bases between. Written as DNA, the CDR3 is TGTGCCAGCAGCTTAAACCCCGGCAGGGTAAACGGCGAGAACACTGAAGCTTTCTTT. Its translation: CASSLNPGRVNGENTEAFF. Looking up the rest from reference TRBV7-3 and TRBJ1-1 gives the full variable domain: GAGVSQTPSNKVTEKGKYVELRCDPISGHTALYWYRQSLGQGPEFLIYFQGTGAADDSGLPNDRFFAVRPEGSVSTLKIQRTERGDSAVYLCASSLNPGRVNGENTEAFFGQGTRLTVV.

The CDR3 sequence is CASSREGENTEAFF. The CDR3 DNA is TGTGCCAGTAGTAGAGAGGGAGAGAACACTGAAGCTTTCTTT. This rearrangement joins TRBV19 to TRBJ1-1, with D uncertain. Trimming shortened V by 4 bases and J by 1 base, and 10 bases separated the two germline ends. This CDR3 has 14 residues. Germline V gene lookup returns CDR1 LNHDA and CDR2 SQIVND (reference sequence). The full variable domain, its missing parts supplied by reference TRBV19 and TRBJ1-1, is DGGITQSPKYLFRKEGQNVTLSCEQNLNHDAMYWYRQDPGQGLRLIYYSQIVNDFQKGDIAEGYSVSREKKESFPLTVTSAQKNPTAFYLCASSREGENTEAFFGQGTRLTVV.

The chain employs TRBV10-3 and TRBJ2-2; the D gene is possibly TRBD1 (6 bases). The V gene lost 0 bases and the J gene lost 4 bases, with 12 bases spanning the gap. The CDR3 sequence is 16 residues long. CDR1 and CDR2 (germline): ENHRY, SYGVKD. The CDR3: CAISESWGRSTGELFF. The CDR3 DNA is TGTGCCATCAGTGAGTCATGGGGGCGCAGCACCGGGGAGCTGTTTTTT.

The chain combines TRBV15 with TRBJ2-7; maybe TRBD1 (5 bases). Germline V gene sequence: CDR1 LNHNV, CDR2 YYDKDF (reference sequence). This CDR3 has 13 residues. V was cut by 4 bases and J by 2 bases, with 9 bases left in between. The CDR3 region has the DNA TGTGCCACCAGCATGAACAGGCCCTACGAGCAGTACTTC. Protein product: CATSMNRPYEQYF.

The sample holds one count of this clone. The rearrangement links TRBV9 to TRBJ1-1, with TRBD1 matching over 7 bases. Germline V lookup: CDR1 SGDLS, CDR2 YYNGEE. This CDR3 comprises 16 residues. Trimming removed 2 bases from V and 0 bases from J; junction bases left unmatched: 7. The CDR3 DNA sequence: TGTGCCAGCAGCGTCTCTTCGGACAGGTTGAACACTGAAGCTTTCTTT. Its translation: CASSVSSDRLNTEAFF.

This chain connects TRBV6-6 to TRBJ1-1; D is unresolved. Germline values: CDR1 MNHNY, CDR2 SVGAGI (reference sequence). The V end lost 5 bases, the J end lost 6 bases, and 22 bases lay between the germline ends. The CDR3 spans 16 residues. CDR3 protein: CASSHTSRRKWPEAFF. DNA for the CDR3: TGTGCCAGCAGTCACACTTCGAGGAGGAAATGGCCTGAAGCTTTCTTT.

DNA for the CDR3: TGTGCCAGCAGCCCGGGGGGAGGGGCTGGGGGTAGCAATCAGCCCCAGCATTTT. Residues: CASSPGGGAGGSNQPQHF. The chain links TRBV7-9 to TRBJ1-5, with D perhaps TRBD1 (5 bases). CDR1 is SEHNR, CDR2 FQNEAQ, per germline (reference sequence). This CDR3 comprises 18 residues. Trimming stripped 5 bases from V and 0 bases from J, with 20 bases between.

The V call is TRBV6-5, the J call TRBJ1-1, with D possibly being TRBD1 (5 bases). Germline CDR1 and CDR2: MNHEY and SVGAGI. The length of the CDR3 is 13 residues. V gave up 5 bases and J gave up 3 bases, with 10 bases separating them. CDR3 region: CASSRQRDTEAFF. CDR3 bases: TGTGCCAGCAGTCGACAGCGGGACACTGAAGCTTTCTTT.

V usage is TRBV10-2 and J usage is TRBJ2-5, with TRBD1 matching over 8 bases. V lost 4 bases to trimming and J lost 5 bases; unmatched junction nucleotides: 6. CDR1 is WSHSY, CDR2 SAAADI, per germline. This CDR3 is 14 amino acids long. CDR3 loop: CASSGQGRMETQYF. In DNA form, the CDR3 reads TGCGCCAGCAGTGGACAGGGGAGGATGGAGACCCAGTACTTC.

This chain connects TRBV5-1 to TRBJ1-1; 8 positions match TRBD1. The junction had 6 bases not matched to a gene; V was cut back by 4 bases and J by 1 base. There are 15 residues in the CDR3. The germline CDR1 and CDR2 sequences are SGHRS and YFSETQ. This CDR3 reads CASSLSGTGNTEAFF. The DNA for the CDR3 is TGCGCCAGCAGCCTATCTGGGACAGGGAACACTGAAGCTTTCTTT.

This sequence joins TRBV15 and TRBJ1-2; possible D gene TRBD1, 5 bases. The V end lost 0 bases, the J end lost 8 bases, and 10 bases lay between the germline ends. This CDR3 contains 13 residues. Germline values: CDR1 LNHNV, CDR2 YYDKDF (reference sequence). This CDR3 reads CATSRDRDRGYTF. CDR3 nucleotide sequence: TGTGCCACCAGCAGAGACAGGGATCGCGGCTACACCTTC.

V gene TRBV7-2 combines with J gene TRBJ2-1; D is perhaps TRBD1 (8 bases). The CDR3 is 16 residues long. Germline loops: CDR1 SGHTA, CDR2 FQGNSA. Trimming pared 1 base from V and 4 bases from J, leaving 14 bases between. The CDR3 region is CASSLGGGQEYNEQFF. The CDR3 DNA is TGTGCCAGCAGCTTAGGGGGGGGACAGGAGTACAATGAGCAGTTCTTC. The entire variable domain, with the rest obtained from reference TRBV7-2 and TRBJ2-1, is as follows: GAGVSQSPSNKVTEKGKDVELRCDPISGHTALYWYRQSLGQGLEFLIYFQGNSAPDKSGLPSDRFSAERTGGSVSTLTIQRTQQEDSAVYLCASSLGGGQEYNEQFFGPGTRLTVL.

This clone showed up just once. The chain links TRBV29-1 to TRBJ1-2; 7 nucleotides agree with TRBD1. After removal of 4 bases from V and 5 bases from J, the junction contained 4 bases not matched to a gene. This CDR3 region has 12 residues. Germline V gene data show CDR1 as SQVTM and CDR2 as ANQGSEA. CDR3 sequence reads: CSVAGQFYGYTF. In DNA, the CDR3 is TGCAGCGTTGCGGGACAGTTTTATGGCTACACCTTC.

This chain joins TRBV6-1 and TRBJ1-1; TRBD1 agrees at 9 bases. CDR3 length equals 15 residues. With 3 bases clipped from V and 4 bases from J, the junction kept 6 bases outside the gene matches. The germline V gene has CDR1 MNHNS and CDR2 SASEGT. CDR3 bases: TGTGCCAGCAGTGACCGGGACAGGGAGGTCACTGAAGCTTTCTTT. Translating it yields CASSDRDREVTEAFF.

The chain employs TRBV4-1 and TRBJ2-1; D is perhaps TRBD2 (6 bases). CDR1 and CDR2 from the germline V gene are MGHRA and YSYEKL. Trimming left V 0 bases short and J 0 bases short, with 15 bases between. The CDR3 sequence is 18 residues long. CDR3 in amino acids: CASSQDPGLKSSYNEQFF. The DNA for the CDR3 is TGCGCCAGCAGCCAAGATCCAGGACTAAAGAGCTCCTACAATGAGCAGTTCTTC.

The J gene is TRBJ2-3, the V gene TRBV4-1; D not resolved. The germline V gene has CDR1 MGHRA and CDR2 YSYEKL. V was cut by 0 bases and J by 0 bases, with 7 bases left in between. The length of the CDR3 is 15 residues. CDR3 sequence reads: CASSQDEASTDTQYF. The CDR3 DNA is TGCGCCAGCAGCCAAGATGAGGCAAGCACAGATACGCAGTATTTT.

This sequence joins TRBV5-1 and TRBJ2-7, with TRBD2 as a possible D gene (5 bases). Germline CDR1 is SGHRS and CDR2 is YFSETQ. Trimming shortened V by 0 bases and J by 6 bases, and 13 bases separated the two germline ends. This CDR3 has 14 amino acids. The CDR3 loop reads CASSLGASRAEQYF. The CDR3 region has the DNA TGCGCCAGCAGCTTGGGAGCGTCGCGGGCCGAGCAGTACTTC.

The rearrangement links TRBV21-1 to TRBJ2-7; the table's D call, TRBD1, has no DNA check behind it. TRBV21-1 is a pseudogene segment. The CDR3 is 17 residues long. The CDR3 loop reads CASSKAQFGTSPYEQYF. CDR3 sequence (DNA): TGTGCCAGCAGCAAAGCCCAATTCGGGACATCTCCCTACGAGCAGTACTTC.

V gene TRBV11-1 combines with J gene TRBJ1-1; D is undetermined. CDR3 length: 12 amino acids. Deletions cut 3 bases from V and 7 bases from J, with 9 bases between. The V gene's germline CDR1 is SGHAT and CDR2 FQDESV (reference sequence). CDR3 protein: CASSLQADEAFF. CDR3 DNA: TGTGCCAGCAGCTTGCAGGCCGATGAAGCTTTCTTT.

This clone came up once. CDR3 nucleotide sequence: TGCGCCAGCAGCCGACTCCCGGACAGGGAATTAAACAATGAGCAGTTCTTC. Its translation is CASSRLPDRELNNEQFF. The gene calls are TRBV5-1 and TRBJ2-1; 8 bases agree with TRBD1. The CDR3 consists of 17 residues. CDR1 and CDR2 from the germline V gene are SGHRS and YFSETQ. Trimming at V came to 4 bases and at J to 5 bases, leaving 14 bases not matched to a gene.

The chain uses TRBV7-3 and TRBJ2-1, with 9 bases lining up with TRBD2. The CDR3 is 17 residues long. CDR1 and CDR2 from the germline V gene are SGHTA and FQGTGA. Trimming cost V 0 bases and J 4 bases; bases outside gene matches: 7. The DNA for the CDR3 is TGTGCCAGCAGCTTAACGTTCGGCGGGGGGGTTTACAATGAGCAGTTCTTC. Amino acid sequence: CASSLTFGGGVYNEQFF.

This clone was counted a single time. The V and J genes are TRBV9 and TRBJ2-2; no clear D gene. The germline gives CDR1 SGDLS, CDR2 YYNGEE. The length of the CDR3 is 18 residues. V was trimmed by 1 base and J by 1 base, leaving 17 bases between them. CDR3 coding DNA: TGTGCCAGCAGCGTAACCAATACAGAGAAGAGGAACACCGGGGAGCTGTTTTTT. It encodes CASSVTNTEKRNTGELFF.

The chain employs TRBV13 and TRBJ2-7; unclear D gene. The V end was cut by 0 bases, the J end by 4 bases, with 4 bases between. CDR3 length: 12 amino acids. CDR1 is PRHDT and CDR2 is FYEKMQ in the germline V gene (reference sequence). CDR3 protein: CASSLGRYEQYF. The CDR3 DNA reads as TGTGCCAGCAGCTTAGGACGGTACGAGCAGTACTTC.